The next 10 T cell receptor beta chains were all read from a single sample in a study of human T cells and chemical hapten exposure. TCRdb analysed the RACE reads with MiXCR anew, one entry per CDR3 protein. This sample has about 99,000 distinct CDR3 sequences, with under 15% found just once. Time point defined: patch test 1, 2 weeks after DPC sensitization. Noted treatment: therapeutic diphenylcyclopropenone sensitization with weekly scalp DPC. The sequencing used whole blood, collected in connection with sensitization to the hapten diphenylcyclopropenone (DPC). The source of these receptors is a woman between 40 and 50 years old with alopecia areata. Some clones in this sample may be carry-over from other donors' samples.

This clonotype was picked up a small number of times. The chain has TRBV20-1 and TRBJ2-1; 10 bases fit TRBD1. CDR1 DFQATT and CDR2 SNEGSKA come from the germline V gene (reference sequence). The CDR3 covers 16 residues. The ends lost 0 bases at V and 8 bases at J; junction bases unmatched: 10. The CDR3: CSARDSPGQGTHEQFF. CDR3 nucleotide sequence: TGCAGTGCTAGAGACTCACCGGGACAGGGGACCCATGAGCAGTTCTTC.

The gene calls are TRBV6-1 and TRBJ2-6, with a weak D call TRBD2 (7 bases). Trimming cost V 10 bases and J 0 bases, with 16 bases left between them. The CDR3 length is 16 residues. Germline CDR1 is MNHNS and CDR2 is SASEGT. As DNA, the CDR3 is TGTGCCACCTTGCCGGGGGGCCACTCTGGGGCCAACGTCCTGACTTTC. Protein sequence: CATLPGGHSGANVLTF.

This clonotype has only a few counts. The chain links TRBV5-1 to TRBJ2-1; TRBD1 agrees at 9 bases. The CDR3 runs 16 residues. Trimming removed 4 bases from V and 2 bases from J; junction bases left unmatched: 7. Germline V gives CDR1 SGHRS, CDR2 YFSETQ. This chain's CDR3 is CASSGGTGGPYNEQFF. In DNA, the CDR3 is TGCGCCAGCAGCGGCGGAACAGGGGGCCCCTACAATGAGCAGTTCTTC.

The V and J genes are TRBV20-1 and TRBJ2-5, with 9 bases fitting TRBD1. After removal of 5 bases from V and 4 bases from J, the junction contained 5 bases not matched to a gene. The CDR3 runs to 13 residues. In germline, CDR1 is DFQATT, CDR2 SNEGSKA (reference sequence). CDR3 sequence: CSAAGTGRETQYF. CDR3 coding DNA: TGCAGTGCTGCCGGGACAGGGAGAGAGACCCAGTACTTC.

The chain has TRBV3-1 and TRBJ2-2; either TRBD1 or TRBD2 may supply D (5 bases each). The germline V gene encodes CDR1 LGHDT and CDR2 YNNKEL (reference sequence). V was pared by 4 bases and J by 4 bases, with 16 bases between. The CDR3 runs to 16 residues. The CDR3 is CASSPWGSLSTGELFF. CDR3 nucleotide sequence: TGTGCCAGCAGCCCCTGGGGGAGTCTCAGCACCGGGGAGCTGTTTTTT.

This clonotype was observed a few times. This chain connects TRBV4-2 to TRBJ2-3, with a tentative D call TRBD2 (6 bases). The CDR3 totals 16 residues. Germline assignment: CDR1 LGHNA and CDR2 YNFKEQ. The germline V and J ends were trimmed by 0 bases and 2 bases, with 12 bases remaining between them. CDR3 amino acids: CASSQDPGAATDTQYF. CDR3 bases: TGTGCCAGCAGCCAAGATCCGGGAGCCGCCACAGATACGCAGTATTTT.

The V and J genes are TRBV6-2 or TRBV6-3 and TRBJ2-1, with 9 bases lining up with TRBD2. The CDR3 has 15 residues. Germline lookup yields CDR1 MNHEY and CDR2 SVGEGT. V lost 7 bases to trimming and J lost 4 bases; unmatched junction nucleotides: 8. CDR3 region: CASIRGLALYNEQFF. For the CDR3, the DNA is TGTGCCAGCATTAGGGGACTAGCTCTTTACAATGAGCAGTTCTTC.

This clonotype was detected ten times or more. V usage is TRBV18 and J usage is TRBJ2-3; D uncertain. The CDR3 totals 12 residues. V was pared by 4 bases and J by 6 bases, with 8 bases between. Per germline, CDR1 KGHSH and CDR2 LQKENI. The CDR3 protein is CASSQGQDTQYF. The CDR3 DNA sequence: TGTGCCAGCTCACAAGGGCAGGATACGCAGTATTTT.

This clonotype has only a few counts. The chain uses TRBV28 and TRBJ1-4; D ambiguous. CDR1 MDHEN and CDR2 SYDVKM come from the germline V gene. The length of the CDR3 is 13 residues. Trimming removed 6 bases at V and 7 bases at J, with 12 bases between. CDR3 residues: CASRGRVGEKLFF. DNA of the CDR3: TGTGCCAGCAGGGGGAGGGTGGGTGAAAAACTGTTTTTT. The whole variable domain, remainder taken from reference TRBV28 and TRBJ1-4, is DVKVTQSSRYLVKRTGEKVFLECVQDMDHENMFWYRQDPGLGLRLIYFSYDVKMKEKGDIPEGYSVSREKKERFSLILESASTNQTSMYLCASRGRVGEKLFFGSGTQLSVL.

This clonotype turned up a few times. The V gene is TRBV5-4, the J gene TRBJ2-7; 8 positions match TRBD1. Germline values: CDR1 SGHNT, CDR2 YYREEE (reference sequence). Trimming cost V 0 bases and J 9 bases; bases outside gene matches: 14. CDR3 length: 16 residues. CDR3 sequence (DNA): TGTGCCAGCAGCTTGGGGCAGGGGGCCTACTTACGAGGGCAGTACTTC. As protein: CASSLGQGAYLRGQYF.